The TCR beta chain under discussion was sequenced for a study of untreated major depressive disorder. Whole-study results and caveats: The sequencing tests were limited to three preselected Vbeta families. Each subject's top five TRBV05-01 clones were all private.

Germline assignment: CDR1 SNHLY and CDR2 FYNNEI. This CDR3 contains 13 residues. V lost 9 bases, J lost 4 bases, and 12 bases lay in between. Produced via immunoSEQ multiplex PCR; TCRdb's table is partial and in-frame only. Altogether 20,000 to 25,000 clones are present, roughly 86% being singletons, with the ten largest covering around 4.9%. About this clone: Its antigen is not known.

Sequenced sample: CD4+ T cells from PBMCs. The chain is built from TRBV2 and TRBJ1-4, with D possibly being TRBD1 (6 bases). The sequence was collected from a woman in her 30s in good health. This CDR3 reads CASKGQFNEKLFF. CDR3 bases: TGTGCCAGTAAAGGACAGTTTAATGAAAAACTGTTTTTT.